This entry lists 11 T cell receptor beta chains sequenced from one sample in a study of T cell repertoires in cytomegalovirus infection (dated by TCRdb to between 2018 and 2020). Sequencing was performed on an Illumina HiSeq 1500. The public reads were quality trimmed at Q25 with fastp and then assembled into clones with MiXCR by TCRdb, keeping productive beta chains. Each record represents a unique CDR3 protein, reported with the most common genes and DNA among its rows. The table for this sample lists some 300,000 distinct CDR3 sequences; 9.6% of them were counted only once. Less than 3% of the sample comes from the top ten. Material: PBMCs. The receptors derive from a human donor in good health (CMV status not recorded). Some clones in this sample may be carry-over from other donors' samples.

This clonotype was recorded at least ten times. The chain carries TRBV7-2 and TRBJ2-1; perhaps TRBD1 as D (5 bases). Germline V lookup: CDR1 SGHTA, CDR2 FQGNSA. This CDR3 spans 14 amino acids. Deletions cut 4 bases from V and 7 bases from J, with 14 bases between. The CDR3 DNA sequence: TGTGCCAGCAGCTCAAAATGGGGCATTAATGAGCAGTTCTTC. Its translation is CASSSKWGINEQFF.

Notes on this clonotype: The junction shows a germline mismatch at one end, possibly a read error. The chain uses TRBV6-2 or TRBV6-3 and TRBJ1-2; 9 bases are a match to TRBD1. CDR3 length: 15 amino acids. Germline V gives CDR1 MNHEY, CDR2 SVGEGT. The CDR3 here is CANSYGGQGFHGYTF. For the CDR3, the DNA is TGTGCCAACAGTTACGGGGGACAGGGTTTTCATGGCTACACCTTC.

There are many counts of this clonotype. The genes are TRBV5-1 and TRBJ2-3; TRBD2 agrees at 7 bases. V was pared by 3 bases and J by 4 bases, with 8 bases of the junction left unmatched. Germline values: CDR1 SGHRS, CDR2 YFSETQ. The CDR3 has 15 residues. CDR3 sequence (DNA): TGCGCCAGCAGCTCTCTTAGCGGGTTGTCAGATACGCAGTATTTT. Translating it yields CASSSLSGLSDTQYF.

This clonotype occurred many times. The V gene is TRBV7-3, the J gene TRBJ2-1; 16 nucleotides agree with TRBD2. The CDR3 runs 14 residues. Germline CDR1 and CDR2: SGHTA and FQGTGA. With V trimmed by 5 bases and J by 14 bases, 6 bases remained unmatched. CDR3 DNA sequence: TGTGCCAGCAGCACCGGGACTAGCGGGGGGGCGGAGTTCTTC. Its translation is CASSTGTSGGAEFF.

This clonotype was seen ten or more times. The CDR3 sequence is CSARLAGATSYNEQFF. The DNA of the CDR3 is TGCAGTGCTAGGCTAGCGGGGGCAACCTCCTACAATGAGCAGTTCTTC. The chain recombines TRBV20-1 with TRBJ2-1; 10 bases match TRBD2. Germline CDR1 is DFQATT and CDR2 is SNEGSKA (reference sequence). The CDR3 runs 16 residues. The J segment lost 0 bases and the V segment lost 3 bases, leaving 5 bases of the junction unmatched.

This clonotype was detected ten times or more. The chain couples TRBV18 to TRBJ2-7; D remains unclear. V was pared by 2 bases and J by 3 bases, with 5 bases between. Germline-derived CDR1 and CDR2 are KGHSH and LQKENI. The CDR3 is 12 amino acids. The DNA for the CDR3 is TGTGCCAGCTCACCAGAAGGCTACGAGCAGTACTTC. This sequence encodes CASSPEGYEQYF.

This clonotype turned up a few times. The rearrangement links TRBV24-1 to TRBJ2-5, with TRBD1 matching over 7 bases. The CDR3 spans 18 residues. V shed 2 bases and J 5 bases; nucleotides not matched to a gene: 16. Germline values: CDR1 KGHDR, CDR2 SFDVKD. CDR3 nucleotide sequence: TGTGCCACCAGTGATTCCGGGACAGTCCGATACGATGACGAGACCCAGTACTTC. Protein product: CATSDSGTVRYDDETQYF.

In its sample, this clonotype was seen many times. The rearrangement uses TRBV23-1 and TRBJ2-3; no clear D. TRBV23-1 is reported as an ORF; its role is uncertain. The CDR3 is made up of 14 amino acids. The germline V and J ends were trimmed by 4 bases and 2 bases, with 10 bases remaining between them. The CDR3 DNA sequence: TGCGCCAGCAGTCCAGGTCACCACACAGATACGCAGTATTTT. Amino acid sequence: CASSPGHHTDTQYF.

This clonotype was seen at least ten times. The chain has TRBV6-2 or TRBV6-3 and TRBJ2-4; 11 bases are a match to TRBD1. The CDR3 totals 16 residues. With 8 bases clipped from V and 0 bases from J, the junction kept 6 bases outside the gene matches. Germline CDR1 is MNHEY and CDR2 is SVGEGT. Here the CDR3 DNA reads TGTGCCAGCCGGGACAGGGGGACTCTAGCCAAAAACATTCAGTACTTC. Protein product: CASRDRGTLAKNIQYF.

The chain carries TRBV29-1 and TRBJ2-7, with D uncertain. The germline V gene has CDR1 SQVTM and CDR2 ANQGSEA. This CDR3 comprises 10 residues. The V end lost 6 bases, the J end lost 3 bases, and 6 bases lay between the germline ends. The CDR3 here is CSVANYEQYF. The CDR3 coding sequence is TGCAGCGTGGCGAACTACGAGCAGTACTTC.

This clonotype came up many times. This chain uses TRBV7-2 with TRBJ2-2; D remains unclear. This CDR3 spans 14 amino acids. Trimming cost V 0 bases and J 2 bases, with 4 bases left between them. Germline V lookup: CDR1 SGHTA, CDR2 FQGNSA. The CDR3 spells CASSLASNTGELFF. CDR3 nucleotides: TGTGCCAGCAGCTTAGCTAGTAACACCGGGGAGCTGTTTTTT.